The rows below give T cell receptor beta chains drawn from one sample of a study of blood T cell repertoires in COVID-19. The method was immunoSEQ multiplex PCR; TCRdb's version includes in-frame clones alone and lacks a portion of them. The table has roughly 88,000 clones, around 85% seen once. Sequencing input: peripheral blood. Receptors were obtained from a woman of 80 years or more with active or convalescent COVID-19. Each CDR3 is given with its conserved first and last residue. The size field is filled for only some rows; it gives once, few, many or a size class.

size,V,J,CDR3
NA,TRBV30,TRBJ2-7,CAWRIGIPYEQYF
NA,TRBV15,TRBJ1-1,CATSSPRGSTEAFF
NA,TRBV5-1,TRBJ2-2,CASSLDRGNTGELFF
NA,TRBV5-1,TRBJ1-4,CASSSGQATTTNEKLFF
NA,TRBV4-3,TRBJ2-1,CASSQALAAYNEQFF
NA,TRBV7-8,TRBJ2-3,CASGRGASLSTDTQYF
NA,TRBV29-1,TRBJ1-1,CSVGTGEWDTEAFF
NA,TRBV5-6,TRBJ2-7,CASSLVGTGDYEQYF
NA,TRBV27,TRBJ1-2,CASSLQGTYGYTF
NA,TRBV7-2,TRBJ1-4,CASSLERVSNEKLFF
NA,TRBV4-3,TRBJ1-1,CASSLGQINTEAFF
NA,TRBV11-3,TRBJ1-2,CASSLWGGTGYTF
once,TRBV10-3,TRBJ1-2,CAISTGTGAGYTF
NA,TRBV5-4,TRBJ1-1,CASSLSRNTEAFF
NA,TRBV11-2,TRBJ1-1,CASSLTDFFDTEAFF
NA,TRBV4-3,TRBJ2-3,CASSQELAGTGLINTQYF
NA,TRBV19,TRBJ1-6,CASSKRTGRNNNSPLHF
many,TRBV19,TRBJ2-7,CASSPKISYEQYF
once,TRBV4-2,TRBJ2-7,CASSPLAPSYEQYF
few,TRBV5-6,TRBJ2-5,CASRHDSLETQYF
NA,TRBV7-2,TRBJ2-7,CASSLQGVPYEQYF
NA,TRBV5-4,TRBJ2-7,CASSLEPGQGYEQYF
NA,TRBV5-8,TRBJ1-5,CASSLVEGQPQHF
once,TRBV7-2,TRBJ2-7,CASSLGGQVFEQYF
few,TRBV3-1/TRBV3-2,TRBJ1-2,CASSHRQQSAFGYTF
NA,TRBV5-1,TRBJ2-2,CASSWTGGTGELFF
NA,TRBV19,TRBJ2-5,CASSISGTSTETQYF
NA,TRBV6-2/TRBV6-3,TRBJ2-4,CASSRGVGNIQYF
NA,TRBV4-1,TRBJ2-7,CASSQGQGSYEQYF
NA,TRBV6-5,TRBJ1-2,CASTRGAGGYTF
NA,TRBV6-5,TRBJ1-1,CASSLSWEAFF
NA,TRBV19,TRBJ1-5,CASNNPGRGAGNQPQHF
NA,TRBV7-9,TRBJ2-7,CATTGGSRYEQYF
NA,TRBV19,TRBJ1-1,CASTPSNTEAFF
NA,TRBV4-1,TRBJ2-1,CASSQGRLLNEQFF
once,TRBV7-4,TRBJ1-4,CASSLDRKDEKLFF
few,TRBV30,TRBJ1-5,CAWSIDRDNQPQHF
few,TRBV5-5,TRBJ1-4,CASSFTGVKLFF
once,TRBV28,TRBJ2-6,CASSLMVVSGANVLTF